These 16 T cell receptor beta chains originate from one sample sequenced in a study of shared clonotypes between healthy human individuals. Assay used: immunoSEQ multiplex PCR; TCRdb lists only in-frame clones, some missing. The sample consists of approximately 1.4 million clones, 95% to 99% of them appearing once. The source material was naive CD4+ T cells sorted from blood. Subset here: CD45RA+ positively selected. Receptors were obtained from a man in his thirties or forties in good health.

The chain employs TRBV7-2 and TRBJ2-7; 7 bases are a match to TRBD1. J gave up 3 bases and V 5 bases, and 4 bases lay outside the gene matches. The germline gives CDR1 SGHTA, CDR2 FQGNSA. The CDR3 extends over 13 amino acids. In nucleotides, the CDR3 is TGTGCCAGCAGCCCGGACAGGATCTACGAGCAGTACTTC. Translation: CASSPDRIYEQYF.

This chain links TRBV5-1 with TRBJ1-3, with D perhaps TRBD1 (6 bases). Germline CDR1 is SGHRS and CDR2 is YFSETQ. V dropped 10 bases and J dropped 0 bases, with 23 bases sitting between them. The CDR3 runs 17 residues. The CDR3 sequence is CASQSSSGDHSGNTIYF. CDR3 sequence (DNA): TGCGCCTCTCAATCCAGCTCAGGGGACCACTCTGGAAACACCATATATTTT.

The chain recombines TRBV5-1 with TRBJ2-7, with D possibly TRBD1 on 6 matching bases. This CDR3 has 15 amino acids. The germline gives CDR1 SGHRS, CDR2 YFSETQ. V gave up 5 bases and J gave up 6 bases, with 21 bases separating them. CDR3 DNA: TGCGCCAGCAGAGAACAACAGGGCCCGAATCTCGAGCAGTACTTC. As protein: CASREQQGPNLEQYF. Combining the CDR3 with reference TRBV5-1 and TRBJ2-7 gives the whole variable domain KAGVTQTPRYLIKTRGQQVTLSCSPISGHRSVSWYQQTPGQGLQFLFEYFSETQRNKGNFPGRFSGRQFSNSRSEMNVSTLELGDSALYLCASREQQGPNLEQYFGPGTRLTVT.

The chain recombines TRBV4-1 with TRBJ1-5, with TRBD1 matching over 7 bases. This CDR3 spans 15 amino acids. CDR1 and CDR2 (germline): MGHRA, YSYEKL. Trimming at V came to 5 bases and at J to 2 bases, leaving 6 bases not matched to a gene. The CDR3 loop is CASSAFGQGNQPQHF. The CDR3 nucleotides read TGCGCCAGCAGCGCGTTCGGACAGGGCAATCAGCCCCAGCATTTT.

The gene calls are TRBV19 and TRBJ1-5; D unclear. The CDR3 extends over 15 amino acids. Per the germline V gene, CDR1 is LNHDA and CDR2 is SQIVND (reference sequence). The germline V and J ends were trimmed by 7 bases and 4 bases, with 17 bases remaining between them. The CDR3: CASIESSRRNQPQHF. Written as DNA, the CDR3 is TGTGCCAGTATCGAATCGTCGAGGCGAAATCAGCCCCAGCATTTT. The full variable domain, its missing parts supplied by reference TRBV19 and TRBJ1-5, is DGGITQSPKYLFRKEGQNVTLSCEQNLNHDAMYWYRQDPGQGLRLIYYSQIVNDFQKGDIAEGYSVSREKKESFPLTVTSAQKNPTAFYLCASIESSRRNQPQHFGDGTRLSIL.

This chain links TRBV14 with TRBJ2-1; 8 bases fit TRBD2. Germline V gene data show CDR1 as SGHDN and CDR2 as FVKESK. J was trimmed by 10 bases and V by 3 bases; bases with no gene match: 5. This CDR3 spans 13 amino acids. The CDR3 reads CASSQERLAEQFF. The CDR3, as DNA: TGTGCCAGCAGCCAGGAGCGACTAGCGGAGCAGTTCTTC.

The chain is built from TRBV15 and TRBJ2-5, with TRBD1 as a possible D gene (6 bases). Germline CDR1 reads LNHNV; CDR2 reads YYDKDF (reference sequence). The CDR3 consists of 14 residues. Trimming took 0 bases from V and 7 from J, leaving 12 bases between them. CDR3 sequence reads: CATSRDRRGGTQYF. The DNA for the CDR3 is TGTGCCACCAGCAGAGATCGCAGGGGCGGGACCCAGTACTTC.

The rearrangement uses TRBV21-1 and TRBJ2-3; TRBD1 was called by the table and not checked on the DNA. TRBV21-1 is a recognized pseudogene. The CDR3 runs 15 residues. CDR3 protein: CASSIRQTFTDTQYF. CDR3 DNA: TGTGCCAGCAGCATACGACAGACCTTCACAGATACGCAGTATTTT.

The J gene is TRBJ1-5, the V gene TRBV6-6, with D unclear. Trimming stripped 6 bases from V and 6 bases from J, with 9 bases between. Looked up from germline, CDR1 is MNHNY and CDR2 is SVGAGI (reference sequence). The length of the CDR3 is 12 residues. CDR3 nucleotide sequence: TGTGCCAGCAGCCTCAGAATTCAGCCCCAGCATTTT. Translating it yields CASSLRIQPQHF.

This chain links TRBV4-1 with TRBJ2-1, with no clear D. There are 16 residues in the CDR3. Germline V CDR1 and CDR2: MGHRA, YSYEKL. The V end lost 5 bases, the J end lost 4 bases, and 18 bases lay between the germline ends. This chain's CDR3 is CASSSGPGKTYNEQFF. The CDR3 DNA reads TGCGCCAGCAGCTCAGGACCGGGTAAGACTTACAATGAGCAGTTCTTC.

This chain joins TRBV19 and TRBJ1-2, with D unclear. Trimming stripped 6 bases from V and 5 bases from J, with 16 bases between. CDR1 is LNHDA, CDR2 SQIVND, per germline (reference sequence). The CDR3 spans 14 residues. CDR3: CASRPRGRQYGYTF. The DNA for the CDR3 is TGTGCCAGTAGGCCCCGTGGGAGGCAGTATGGCTACACCTTC.

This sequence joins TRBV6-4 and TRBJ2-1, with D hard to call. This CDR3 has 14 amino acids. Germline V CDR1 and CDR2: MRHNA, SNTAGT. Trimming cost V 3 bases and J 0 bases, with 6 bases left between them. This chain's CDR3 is CASSEGYSYNEQFF. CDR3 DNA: TGTGCCAGCAGTGAGGGTTACTCCTACAATGAGCAGTTCTTC.

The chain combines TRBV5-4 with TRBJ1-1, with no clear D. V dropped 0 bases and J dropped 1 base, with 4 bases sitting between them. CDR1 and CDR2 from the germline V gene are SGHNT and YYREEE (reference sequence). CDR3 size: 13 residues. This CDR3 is CASSLGENTEAFF. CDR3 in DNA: TGTGCCAGCAGCTTGGGGGAGAACACTGAAGCTTTCTTT.

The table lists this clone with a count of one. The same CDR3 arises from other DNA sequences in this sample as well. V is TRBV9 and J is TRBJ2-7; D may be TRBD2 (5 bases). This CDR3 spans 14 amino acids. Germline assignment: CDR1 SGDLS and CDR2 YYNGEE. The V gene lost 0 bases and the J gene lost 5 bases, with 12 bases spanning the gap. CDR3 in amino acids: CASSVGSSPHEQYF. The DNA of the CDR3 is TGTGCCAGCAGCGTAGGGTCTAGCCCCCACGAGCAGTACTTC.

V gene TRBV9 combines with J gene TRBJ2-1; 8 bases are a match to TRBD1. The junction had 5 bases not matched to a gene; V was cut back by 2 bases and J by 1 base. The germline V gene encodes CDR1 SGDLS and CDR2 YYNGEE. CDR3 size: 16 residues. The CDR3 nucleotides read TGTGCCAGCAGCGTCTCCGGGACAGGTTCCTACAATGAGCAGTTCTTC. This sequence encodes CASSVSGTGSYNEQFF.

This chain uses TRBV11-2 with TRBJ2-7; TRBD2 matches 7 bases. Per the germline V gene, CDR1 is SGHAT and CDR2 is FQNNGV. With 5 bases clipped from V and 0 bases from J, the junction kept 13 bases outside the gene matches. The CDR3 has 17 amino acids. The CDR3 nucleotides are TGTGCCAGCAGCGAATACCACGGGAGGCGAAGCTCCTACGAGCAGTACTTC. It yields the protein CASSEYHGRRSSYEQYF. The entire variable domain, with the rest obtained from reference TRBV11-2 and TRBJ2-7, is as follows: EAGVAQSPRYKIIEKRQSVAFWCNPISGHATLYWYQQILGQGPKLLIQFQNNGVVDDSQLPKDRFSAERLKGVDSTLKIQPAKLEDSAVYLCASSEYHGRRSSYEQYFGPGTRLTVT.